Following are 21 T cell receptor beta chains from one sample sequenced in a study of monozygotic twins with inflammatory bowel disease. TCRdb reworked the 5' RACE reads into one entry per CDR3 protein, no DNA. Here the sample table reports approximately 420,000 distinct CDR3 sequences. Sequences were obtained from blood. All receptors derive from a human donor with ulcerative colitis or Crohn's disease, or a healthy co-twin of an affected twin (not recorded which).

The chain links TRBV11-2 to TRBJ2-7; TCRdb's D call, TRBD1, is unchecked because there is no DNA. Germline CDR1 is SGHAT and CDR2 is FQNNGV. CDR3 size: 14 residues. This CDR3 reads CASSFRDPSYEQYF.

The chain carries TRBV10-1 and TRBJ2-7; the D gene TCRdb calls, TRBD1, cannot be checked with no DNA. In germline, CDR1 is WNHNN, CDR2 SYGVQD (reference sequence). The CDR3 loop spans 17 amino acids. CDR3 sequence: CASSELSGTGIFYEQYF.

The chain joins TRBV27 to TRBJ2-3. This CDR3 comprises 12 residues. Germline lookup yields CDR1 MNHEY and CDR2 SMNVEV (reference sequence). CDR3 protein: CASSLGQDTQYF.

V gene TRBV2 combines with J gene TRBJ2-1; without DNA, the TCRdb call of TRBD1 cannot be checked. The CDR3 runs 13 residues. Germline CDR1 SNHLY, CDR2 FYNNEI. CDR3 sequence: CATGAEYYNEQFF.

The chain uses TRBV6-1 and TRBJ2-2; TCRdb's D call, TRBD1, is unchecked because there is no DNA. The CDR3 totals 16 residues. Germline V gene lookup returns CDR1 MNHNS and CDR2 SASEGT. The CDR3 region is CASGTAGGPSTGELFF.

The CDR3 reads CASSPSLRGDTQYF. The rearrangement uses TRBV7-2 and TRBJ2-3; no DNA is available, so the TRBD1 call from TCRdb remains unchecked. Germline assignment: CDR1 SGHTA and CDR2 FQGNSA. CDR3 length: 14 amino acids.

The rearrangement uses TRBV12-3 or TRBV12-4 and TRBJ2-2. This CDR3 is 11 amino acids long. The chain's CDR3 is CASSLGRELFF.

V usage is TRBV20-1 and J usage is TRBJ1-1. This CDR3 has 14 amino acids. Germline V gene lookup returns CDR1 DFQATT and CDR2 SNEGSKA (reference sequence). The CDR3 here is CSGRGGGMNTEAFF.

The V call is TRBV12-3 or TRBV12-4, the J call TRBJ2-7; the TCRdb D gene call, TRBD2, has no DNA to confirm it. The CDR3 extends over 14 amino acids. The CDR3 here is CATGTSGRGYEQYF.

The V call is TRBV12-5, the J call TRBJ1-1; TCRdb picks TRBD1, but there is no DNA to check that call. Germline lookup yields CDR1 LGHNT and CDR2 FRNRAP. CDR3 length equals 16 residues. CDR3 loop: CASGLVGQGANTEAFF.

V and J are TRBV19 and TRBJ2-1. From germline, CDR1 is LNHDA and CDR2 SQIVND (reference sequence). The CDR3 spans 12 residues. The CDR3 loop is CASRNSYNEQFF.

The V call is TRBV2, the J call TRBJ1-6; with no DNA, the TCRdb D assignment of TRBD1 cannot be verified. The CDR3 is 16 residues long. CDR1 SNHLY and CDR2 FYNNEI come from the germline V gene. This chain's CDR3 is CASSGTGSSYNSPLHF.

J is TRBJ2-5 and V is TRBV7-2; the D call of TRBD2 rests on TCRdb alone, since no DNA is present to check it. The CDR3 runs to 16 residues. CDR1 and CDR2 from the germline V gene are SGHTA and FQGNSA. The CDR3 is CASSLWRTEPQETQYF.

The chain couples TRBV10-3 to TRBJ1-2. This CDR3 comprises 13 residues. Germline V lookup: CDR1 ENHRY, CDR2 SYGVKD. The CDR3 reads CAIKDGTNYGYTF.

The chain uses TRBV5-5 and TRBJ2-7; TCRdb reports TRBD1, a call that lacks DNA to check it against. The CDR3 loop spans 15 amino acids. Germline V gene sequence: CDR1 SGHKS, CDR2 YYEKEE (reference sequence). The CDR3 here is CASSLDEGQGYEQYF.

This chain links TRBV12-3 or TRBV12-4 with TRBJ2-7; TCRdb names TRBD1, which stays unverified in the absence of DNA. The CDR3 extends over 16 amino acids. CDR3 protein: CASSLMQGMVSYEQYF.

The CDR3 sequence: CASSPYGSHEQYF. The rearrangement uses TRBV11-2 and TRBJ2-7. The V gene's germline CDR1 is SGHAT and CDR2 FQNNGV. The CDR3 runs 13 residues.

The gene calls are TRBV20-1 and TRBJ1-5. The CDR3 is 13 residues long. Germline values: CDR1 DFQATT, CDR2 SNEGSKA (reference sequence). The CDR3 sequence is CSAPSSPDGPQHF.

The gene calls are TRBV30 and TRBJ1-1; checking the TCRdb D call of TRBD1 is not possible without DNA. Germline CDR1 GTSNPN, CDR2 SVGIG (reference sequence). CDR3 length equals 13 residues. The CDR3 loop reads CAWSPRDTFLAFF.

This CDR3 is CASSPRAGGVSGANVLTF. The chain couples TRBV27 to TRBJ2-6; without DNA, the TCRdb call of TRBD1 cannot be checked. From germline, CDR1 is MNHEY and CDR2 SMNVEV (reference sequence). The CDR3 contains 18 residues.

The chain joins TRBV2 to TRBJ2-7. CDR1 is SNHLY and CDR2 is FYNNEI in the germline V gene. This CDR3 has 12 residues. The CDR3 loop reads CASTEILGLEYF.